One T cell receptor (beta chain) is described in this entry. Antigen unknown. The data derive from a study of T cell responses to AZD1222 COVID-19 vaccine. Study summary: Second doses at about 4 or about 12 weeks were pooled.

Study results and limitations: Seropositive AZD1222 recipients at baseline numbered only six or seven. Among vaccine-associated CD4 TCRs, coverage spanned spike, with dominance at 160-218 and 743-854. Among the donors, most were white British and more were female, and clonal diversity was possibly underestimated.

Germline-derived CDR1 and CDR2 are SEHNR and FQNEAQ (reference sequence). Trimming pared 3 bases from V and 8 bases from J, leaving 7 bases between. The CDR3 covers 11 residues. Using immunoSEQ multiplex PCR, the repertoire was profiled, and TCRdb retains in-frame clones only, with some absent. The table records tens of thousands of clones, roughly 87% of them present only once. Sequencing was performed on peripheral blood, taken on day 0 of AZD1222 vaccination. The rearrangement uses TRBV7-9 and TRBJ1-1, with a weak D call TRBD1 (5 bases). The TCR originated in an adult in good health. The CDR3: CASSLGEEAFF. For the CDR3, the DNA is TGTGCCAGCAGCTTGGGGGAAGAAGCTTTCTTT.